The TCR beta chain under discussion was sequenced for a study of CD8+ T cells in alopecia areata. Germline CDR1 MNHEY, CDR2 SVGAGI. V dropped 0 bases and J dropped 2 bases, with 14 bases sitting between them. This CDR3 contains 16 residues. It was cDNA, reverse transcribed from extracted RNA, that served as the sequencing template. Libraries were prepared by immunoSEQ multiplex PCR; TCRdb keeps only in-frame clonotypes and omits some of them. Of 110,000 to 150,000 clones listed, around 50% are singletons. The rearrangement links TRBV6-5 to TRBJ2-7; D unresolved. Sequencing was performed on CD4+ T cells sorted from blood, taken at week 0. The sequence was collected from a human donor with alopecia areata. Here the CDR3 reads CASSYSINPATYEQYF. The CDR3 coding sequence is TGTGCCAGCAGTTACTCGATAAACCCAGCGACCTACGAGCAGTACTTC.